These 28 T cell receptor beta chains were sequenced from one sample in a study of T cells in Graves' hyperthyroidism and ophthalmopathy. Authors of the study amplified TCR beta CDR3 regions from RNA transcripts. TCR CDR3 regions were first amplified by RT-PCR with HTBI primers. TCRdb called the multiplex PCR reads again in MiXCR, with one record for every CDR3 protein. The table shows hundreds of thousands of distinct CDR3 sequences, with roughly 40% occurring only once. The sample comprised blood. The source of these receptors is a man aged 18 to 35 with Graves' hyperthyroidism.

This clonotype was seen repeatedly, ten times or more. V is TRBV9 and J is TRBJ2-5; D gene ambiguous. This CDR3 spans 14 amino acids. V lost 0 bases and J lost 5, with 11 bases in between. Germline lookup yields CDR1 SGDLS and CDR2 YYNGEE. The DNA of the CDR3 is TGTGCCAGCAGCGTAGTCCCACTGTCGGAGACCCAGTACTTC. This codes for CASSVVPLSETQYF.

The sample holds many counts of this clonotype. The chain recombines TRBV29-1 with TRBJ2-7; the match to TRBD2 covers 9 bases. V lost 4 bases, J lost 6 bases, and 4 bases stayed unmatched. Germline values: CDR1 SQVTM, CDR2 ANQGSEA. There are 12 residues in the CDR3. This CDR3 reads CSVVAGVREQYF. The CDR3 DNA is TGCAGCGTTGTAGCGGGAGTTCGCGAGCAGTACTTC.

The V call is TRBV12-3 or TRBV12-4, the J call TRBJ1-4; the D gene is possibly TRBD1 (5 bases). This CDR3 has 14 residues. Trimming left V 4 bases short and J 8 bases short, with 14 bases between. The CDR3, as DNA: TGTGCCAGCAGTTCGGACAAGAGGAAGGAAAAACTGTTTTTT. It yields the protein CASSSDKRKEKLFF.

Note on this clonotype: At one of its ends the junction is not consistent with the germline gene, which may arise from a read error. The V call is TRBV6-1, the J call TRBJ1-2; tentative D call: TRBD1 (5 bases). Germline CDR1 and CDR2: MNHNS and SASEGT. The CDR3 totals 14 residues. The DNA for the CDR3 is TGTACCAGTCCAGATTTTTGGGGGAGGGGAGGCTACACCTTC. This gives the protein CTSPDFWGRGGYTF.

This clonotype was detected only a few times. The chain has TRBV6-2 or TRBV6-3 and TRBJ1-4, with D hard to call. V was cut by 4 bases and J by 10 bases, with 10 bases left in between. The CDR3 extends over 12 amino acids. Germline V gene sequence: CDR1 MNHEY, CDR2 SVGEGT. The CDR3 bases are TGTGCCAGCAGTTGGGTGGCCCGAAAACTGTTTTTT. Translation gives CASSWVARKLFF.

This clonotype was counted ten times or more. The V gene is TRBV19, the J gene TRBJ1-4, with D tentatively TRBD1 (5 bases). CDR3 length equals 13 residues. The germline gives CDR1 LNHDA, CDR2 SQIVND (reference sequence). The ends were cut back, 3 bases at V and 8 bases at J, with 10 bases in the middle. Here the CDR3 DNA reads TGTGCCAGTAGTATCGGATGGGGCGAAAAACTGTTTTTT. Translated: CASSIGWGEKLFF.

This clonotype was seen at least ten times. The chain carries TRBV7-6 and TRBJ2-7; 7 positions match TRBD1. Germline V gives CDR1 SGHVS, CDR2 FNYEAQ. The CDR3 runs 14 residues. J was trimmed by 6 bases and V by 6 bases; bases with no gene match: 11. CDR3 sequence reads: CASSRTGPLSEQYF. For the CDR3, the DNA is TGTGCCAGCAGTCGGACAGGCCCCCTGAGCGAGCAGTACTTC.

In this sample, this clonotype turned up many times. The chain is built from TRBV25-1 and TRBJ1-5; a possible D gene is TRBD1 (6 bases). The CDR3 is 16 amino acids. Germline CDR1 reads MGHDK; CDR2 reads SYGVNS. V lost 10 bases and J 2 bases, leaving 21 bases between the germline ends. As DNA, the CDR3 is TGTGCCATCAAAGGAAAGGGGGGACTCGGCAATCAGCCCCAGCATTTT. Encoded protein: CAIKGKGGLGNQPQHF.

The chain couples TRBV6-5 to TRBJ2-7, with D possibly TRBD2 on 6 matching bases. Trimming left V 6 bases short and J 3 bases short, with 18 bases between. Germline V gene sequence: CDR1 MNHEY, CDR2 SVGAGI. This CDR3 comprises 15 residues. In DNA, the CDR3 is TGTGCCAGCAGCCCCCGCTCTAGCGCGAACTACGAGCAGTACTTC. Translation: CASSPRSSANYEQYF.

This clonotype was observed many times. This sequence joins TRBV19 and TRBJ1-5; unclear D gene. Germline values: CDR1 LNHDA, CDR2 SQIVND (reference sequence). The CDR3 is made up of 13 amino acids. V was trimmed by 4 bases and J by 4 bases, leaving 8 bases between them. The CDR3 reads CASSSPRNQPQHF. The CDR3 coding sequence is TGTGCCAGTAGTAGCCCGAGGAATCAGCCCCAGCATTTT.

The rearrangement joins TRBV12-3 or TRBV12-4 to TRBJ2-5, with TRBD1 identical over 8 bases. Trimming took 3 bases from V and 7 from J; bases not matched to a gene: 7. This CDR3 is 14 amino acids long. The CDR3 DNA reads TGTGCCAGCAGTTTCGCAGGGGGCGCTGGGACCCAGTACTTC. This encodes CASSFAGGAGTQYF.

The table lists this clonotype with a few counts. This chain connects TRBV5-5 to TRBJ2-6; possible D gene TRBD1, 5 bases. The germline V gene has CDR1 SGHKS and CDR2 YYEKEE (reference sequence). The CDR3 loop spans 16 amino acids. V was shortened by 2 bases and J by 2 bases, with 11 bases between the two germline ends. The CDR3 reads CASSLFLGAGANVLTF. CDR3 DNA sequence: TGTGCCAGCAGCTTATTCCTAGGGGCTGGGGCCAACGTCCTGACTTTC.

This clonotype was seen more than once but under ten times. CDR3 coding DNA: TGTGCCAGCAGCGTAGGGTCAGGGACCCAACGCAAAGCTTTCTTT. Amino acids: CASSVGSGTQRKAFF. J is TRBJ1-1 and V is TRBV9; D is perhaps TRBD1 (5 bases). Trimming stripped 0 bases from V and 9 bases from J, with 18 bases between. The CDR3 covers 15 residues. Germline CDR1 is SGDLS and CDR2 is YYNGEE. Drawing the rest from reference TRBV9 and TRBJ1-1, the complete variable domain is DSGVTQTPKHLITATGQRVTLRCSPRSGDLSVYWYQQSLDQGLQFLIQYYNGEERAKGNILERFSAQQFPDLHSELNLSSLELGDSALYFCASSVGSGTQRKAFFGQGTRLTVV.

The CDR3 coding sequence is TGTGCCAGCAGCTTACCGGGACAGGTCCACGCCTACGAGCAGTACTTC. It translates to CASSLPGQVHAYEQYF. The V call is TRBV7-8, the J call TRBJ2-7; 8 nucleotides match TRBD1. The CDR3 spans 16 residues. The germline gives CDR1 SGHVS, CDR2 FQNEAQ. With 2 bases clipped from V and 2 bases from J, the junction kept 8 bases outside the gene matches.

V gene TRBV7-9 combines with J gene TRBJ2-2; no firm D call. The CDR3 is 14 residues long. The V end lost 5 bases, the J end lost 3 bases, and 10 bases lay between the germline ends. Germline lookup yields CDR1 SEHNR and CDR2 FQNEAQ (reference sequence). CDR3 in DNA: TGTGCCAGCAGCGAAGGATCACACACCGGGGAGCTGTTTTTT. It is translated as CASSEGSHTGELFF.

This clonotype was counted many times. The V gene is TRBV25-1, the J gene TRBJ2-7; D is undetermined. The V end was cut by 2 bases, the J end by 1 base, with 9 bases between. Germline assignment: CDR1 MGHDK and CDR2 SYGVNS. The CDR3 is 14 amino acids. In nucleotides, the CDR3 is TGTGCCAGCAGTGAAGCTGTGGGGTCCTACGAGCAGTACTTC. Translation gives CASSEAVGSYEQYF.

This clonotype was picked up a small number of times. CDR3 nucleotides: TGCGCCAGCAGCTCGGTGGGGAAACAGGTGAACACTGAAGCTTTCTTT. This gives the protein CASSSVGKQVNTEAFF. The chain combines TRBV5-1 with TRBJ1-1, with a possible D match to TRBD1 (5 bases). Looked up from germline, CDR1 is SGHRS and CDR2 is YFSETQ. Deletions cut 3 bases from V and 0 bases from J, with 15 bases between. The CDR3 is made up of 16 amino acids.

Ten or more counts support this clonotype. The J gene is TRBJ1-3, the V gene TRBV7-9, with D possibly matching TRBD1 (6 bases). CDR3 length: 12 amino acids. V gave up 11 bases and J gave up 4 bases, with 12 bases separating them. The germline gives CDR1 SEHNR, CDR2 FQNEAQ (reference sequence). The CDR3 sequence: CAGQGRGNTIYF. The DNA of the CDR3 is TGTGCCGGGCAGGGGCGCGGAAACACCATATATTTT.

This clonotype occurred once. The CDR3, as DNA: TGCAGCGTTCCTGGGACAGGGGGGTTCTACAATGAGCAGTTCTTC. Residues: CSVPGTGGFYNEQFF. This chain uses TRBV29-1 with TRBJ2-1, with TRBD1 identical over 11 bases. The germline CDR1 and CDR2 sequences are SQVTM and ANQGSEA. The CDR3 consists of 15 residues. The ends lost 5 bases at V and 3 bases at J; junction bases unmatched: 6.

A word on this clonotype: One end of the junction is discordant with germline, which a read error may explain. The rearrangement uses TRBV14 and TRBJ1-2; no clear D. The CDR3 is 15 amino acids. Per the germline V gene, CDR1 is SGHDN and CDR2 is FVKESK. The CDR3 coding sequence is TGTGCCAGCAGACAAGATCGGTCCGGGGACTATGGCTACACCTTC. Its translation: CASRQDRSGDYGYTF.

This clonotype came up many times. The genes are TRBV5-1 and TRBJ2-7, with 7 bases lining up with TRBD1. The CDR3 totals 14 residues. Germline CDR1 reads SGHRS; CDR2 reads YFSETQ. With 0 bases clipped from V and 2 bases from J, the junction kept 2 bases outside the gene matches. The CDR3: CASSLGDSPYEQYF. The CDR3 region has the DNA TGCGCCAGCAGCTTGGGGGACAGTCCCTACGAGCAGTACTTC. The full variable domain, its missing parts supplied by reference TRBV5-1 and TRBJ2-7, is KAGVTQTPRYLIKTRGQQVTLSCSPISGHRSVSWYQQTPGQGLQFLFEYFSETQRNKGNFPGRFSGRQFSNSRSEMNVSTLELGDSALYLCASSLGDSPYEQYFGPGTRLTVT.

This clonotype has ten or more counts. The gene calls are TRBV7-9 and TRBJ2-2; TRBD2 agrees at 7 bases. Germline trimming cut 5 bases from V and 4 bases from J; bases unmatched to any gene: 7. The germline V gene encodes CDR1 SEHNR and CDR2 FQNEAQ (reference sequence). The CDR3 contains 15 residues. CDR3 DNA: TGTGCCAGCAGCCTCCCACTAGCGTCCACCGGGGAGCTGTTTTTT. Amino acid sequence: CASSLPLASTGELFF.

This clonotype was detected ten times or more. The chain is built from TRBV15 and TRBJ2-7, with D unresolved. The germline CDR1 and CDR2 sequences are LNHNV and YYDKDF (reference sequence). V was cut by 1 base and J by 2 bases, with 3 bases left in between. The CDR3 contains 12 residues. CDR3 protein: CATSRGTYEQYF. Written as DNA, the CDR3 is TGTGCCACCAGCAGAGGCACCTACGAGCAGTACTTC.

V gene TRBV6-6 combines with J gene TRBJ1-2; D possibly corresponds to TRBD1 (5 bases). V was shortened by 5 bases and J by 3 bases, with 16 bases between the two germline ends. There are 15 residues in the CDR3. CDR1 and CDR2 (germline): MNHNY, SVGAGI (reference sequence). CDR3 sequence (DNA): TGTGCCAGCAGTCCGCTCCTGGCGGGGGACTATGGCTACACCTTC. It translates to CASSPLLAGDYGYTF.

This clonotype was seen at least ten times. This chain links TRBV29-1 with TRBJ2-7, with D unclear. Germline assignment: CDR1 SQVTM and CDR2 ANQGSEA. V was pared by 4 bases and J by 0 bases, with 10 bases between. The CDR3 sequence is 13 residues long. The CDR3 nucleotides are TGCAGCGTTGGAGGTGCTTCCTCCTACGAGCAGTACTTC. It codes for CSVGGASSYEQYF.

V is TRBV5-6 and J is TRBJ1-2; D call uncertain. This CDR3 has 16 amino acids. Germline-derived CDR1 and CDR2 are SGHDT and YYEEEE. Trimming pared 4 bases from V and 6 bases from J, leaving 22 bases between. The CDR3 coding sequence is TGTGCCAGCAGCCCCCAGCTACTGGATATGATAAATGGCTACACCTTC. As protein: CASSPQLLDMINGYTF.

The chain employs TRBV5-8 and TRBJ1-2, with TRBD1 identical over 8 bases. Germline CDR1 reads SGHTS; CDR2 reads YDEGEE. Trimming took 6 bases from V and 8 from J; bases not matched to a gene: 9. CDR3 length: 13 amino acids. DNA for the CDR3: TGTGCCAGCACGCAGGGGCAGGGGGCGGGCTACACCTTC. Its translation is CASTQGQGAGYTF.

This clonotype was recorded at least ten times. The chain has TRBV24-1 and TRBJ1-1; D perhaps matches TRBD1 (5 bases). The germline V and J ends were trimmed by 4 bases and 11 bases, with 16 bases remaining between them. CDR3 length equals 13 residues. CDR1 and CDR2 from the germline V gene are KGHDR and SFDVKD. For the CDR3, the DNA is TGTGCCACCAGTGACGTTCTGAGCGGGGACGCTTTCTTT. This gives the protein CATSDVLSGDAFF.